This T cell receptor beta chain was sequenced in a study of blood T cell repertoires in COVID-19. Study-level background: Italy, Spain and the United States were the sources of the convalescent and acute COVID-19 samples. The cDNA or gDNA used as material had been derived from T cells, B-cell-depleted T cells, or PBMCs.

Study processing details: By means of reference gene primer amplification, nucleated cell counts were estimated. TCRdb's table, derived via immunoSEQ multiplex PCR, lists solely in-frame clones and lacks some. V and J calls and clone size follow that table, whereas D and trimming were derived from the DNA. This sample has just under 300,000 clones, with around 87% found just once. The sequenced sample consisted of peripheral blood. This receptor was obtained from a man in his 70s with acute or convalescent COVID-19.

The CDR3 spells CAWSTGSGNTIYF. CDR3 coding DNA: TGTGCCTGGAGCACGGGCTCTGGAAACACCATATATTTT. The chain links TRBV30 to TRBJ1-3; D uncertain. The V and J ends lost 3 bases and 0 bases respectively, with 6 bases between them. Germline V CDR1 and CDR2: GTSNPN, SVGIG (reference sequence). This CDR3 comprises 13 residues.